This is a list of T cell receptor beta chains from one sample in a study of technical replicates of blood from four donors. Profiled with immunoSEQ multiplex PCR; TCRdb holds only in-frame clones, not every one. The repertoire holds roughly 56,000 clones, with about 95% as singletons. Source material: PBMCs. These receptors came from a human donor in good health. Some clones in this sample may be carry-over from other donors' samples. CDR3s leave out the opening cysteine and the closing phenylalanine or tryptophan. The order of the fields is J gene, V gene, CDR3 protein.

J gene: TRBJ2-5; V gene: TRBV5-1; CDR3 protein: ASSAEVGVQETQY
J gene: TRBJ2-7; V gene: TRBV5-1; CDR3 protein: ASSAGQGGGQY
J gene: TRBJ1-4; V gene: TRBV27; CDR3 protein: ASSFSYRTGYEKLF
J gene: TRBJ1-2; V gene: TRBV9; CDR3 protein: ASSPNTGYYGYT
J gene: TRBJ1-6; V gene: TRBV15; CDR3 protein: ATSRDPQGNSPLH
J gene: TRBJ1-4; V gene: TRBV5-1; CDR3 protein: ASSIGQGLGEKLF
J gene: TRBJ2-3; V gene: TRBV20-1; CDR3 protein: SAIRGESRY
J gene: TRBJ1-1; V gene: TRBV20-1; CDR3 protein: SATRNTEAF
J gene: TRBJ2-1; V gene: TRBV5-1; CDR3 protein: ASARDLWNNEQF
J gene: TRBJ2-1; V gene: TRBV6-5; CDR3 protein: ASSGTSGAVL
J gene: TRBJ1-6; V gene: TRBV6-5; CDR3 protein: ASRSNSYNSPLH
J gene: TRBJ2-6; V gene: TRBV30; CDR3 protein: AWGRDRVPGANVLT
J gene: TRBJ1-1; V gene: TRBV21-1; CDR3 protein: ASSNWDREDTEAF
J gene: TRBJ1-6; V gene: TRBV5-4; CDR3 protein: ASSPYNSPLH
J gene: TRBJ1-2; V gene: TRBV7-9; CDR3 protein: ASSPSAVLG
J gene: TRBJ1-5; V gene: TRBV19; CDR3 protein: ASWTGAFNQPQH
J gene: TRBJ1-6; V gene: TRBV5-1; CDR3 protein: ASSGLQGRGSPLH
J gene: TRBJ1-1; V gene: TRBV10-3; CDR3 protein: AISESRGLTTEAF
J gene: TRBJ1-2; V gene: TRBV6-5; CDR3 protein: ASSYDSSNYGYT
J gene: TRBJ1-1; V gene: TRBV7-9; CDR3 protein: ASSFVASITEAF
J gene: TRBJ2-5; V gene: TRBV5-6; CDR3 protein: ASSTTSGLQETQY
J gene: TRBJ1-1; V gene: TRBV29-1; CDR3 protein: SVEGHGGRGNTEAF
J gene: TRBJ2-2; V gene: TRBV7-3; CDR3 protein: ASSWGRRGTGELF
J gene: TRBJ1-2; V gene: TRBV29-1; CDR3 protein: SGGPFYGYT
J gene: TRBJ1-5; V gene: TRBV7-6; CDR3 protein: ASSVLANQPQH
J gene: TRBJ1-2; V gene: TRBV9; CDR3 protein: ASSAPGGSDYGYT
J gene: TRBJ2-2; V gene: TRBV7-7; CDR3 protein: ASSGRTQGGGVGTGELF
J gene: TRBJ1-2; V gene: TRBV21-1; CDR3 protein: ASSLITAVYGYT
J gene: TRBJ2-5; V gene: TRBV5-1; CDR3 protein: ASSLAGETQY